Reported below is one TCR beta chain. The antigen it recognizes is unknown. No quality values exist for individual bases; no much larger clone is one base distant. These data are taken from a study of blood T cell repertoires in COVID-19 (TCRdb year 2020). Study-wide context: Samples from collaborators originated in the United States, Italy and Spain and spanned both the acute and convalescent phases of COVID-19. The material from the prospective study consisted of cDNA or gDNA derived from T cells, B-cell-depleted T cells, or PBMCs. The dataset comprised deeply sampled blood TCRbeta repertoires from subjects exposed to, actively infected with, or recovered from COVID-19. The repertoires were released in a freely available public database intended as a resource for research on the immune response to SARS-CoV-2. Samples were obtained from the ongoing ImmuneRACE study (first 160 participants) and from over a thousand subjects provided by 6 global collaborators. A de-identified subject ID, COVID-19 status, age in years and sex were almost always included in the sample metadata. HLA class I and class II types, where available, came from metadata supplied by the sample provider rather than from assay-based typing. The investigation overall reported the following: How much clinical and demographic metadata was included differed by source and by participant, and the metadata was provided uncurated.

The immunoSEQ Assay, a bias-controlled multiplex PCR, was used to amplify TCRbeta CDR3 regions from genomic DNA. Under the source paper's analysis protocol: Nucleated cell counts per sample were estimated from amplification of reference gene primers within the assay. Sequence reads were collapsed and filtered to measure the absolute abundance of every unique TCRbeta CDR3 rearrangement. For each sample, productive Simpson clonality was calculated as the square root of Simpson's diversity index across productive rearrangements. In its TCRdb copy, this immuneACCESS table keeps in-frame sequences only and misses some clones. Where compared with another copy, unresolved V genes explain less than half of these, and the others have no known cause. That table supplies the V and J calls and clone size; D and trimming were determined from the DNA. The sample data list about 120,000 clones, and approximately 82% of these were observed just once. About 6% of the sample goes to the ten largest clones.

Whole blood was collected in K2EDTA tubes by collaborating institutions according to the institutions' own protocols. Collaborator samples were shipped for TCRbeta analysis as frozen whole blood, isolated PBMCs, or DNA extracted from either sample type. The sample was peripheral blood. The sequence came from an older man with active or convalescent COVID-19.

In nucleotide form, the sequence is TGTGCCAGCACCTCAGGGGGCACTGAAGCTTTCTTT. This codes for CASTSGGTEAFF. The chain employs TRBV12-3 or TRBV12-4 and TRBJ1-1; a stretch of 7 junction bases matches TRBD1. The CDR3 runs 12 amino acids, cysteine and phenylalanine included. Just the 36-base CDR3 DNA is kept, in frame starting at base 1. Here V drops 7 bases and J drops 4 bases, and the junction holds 3 bases not matched to any gene.